This is a list of T cell receptor beta chains from one sample in a study of shared clonotypes between healthy human individuals. TCRdb's copy holds only in-frame clones and misses some; the assay was immunoSEQ multiplex PCR. This table holds about 92,000 clones, approximately 63% found once. The specimen sequenced was memory CD8+ T cells sorted from blood. These receptors all come from a man aged 25-45 years in good health. Each CDR3 is given without its conserved first and last residue.

j_call: TRBJ2-3
v_call: TRBV4-1
cdr3_aa: ASSLVFPPAGASTDTQY

j_call: TRBJ2-1
v_call: TRBV29-1
cdr3_aa: SVGYTNEQF

j_call: TRBJ2-1
v_call: TRBV27
cdr3_aa: ASSEPSGRGYNEQF

j_call: TRBJ1-2
v_call: TRBV25-1
cdr3_aa: ASSDYYGYT

j_call: TRBJ2-7
v_call: TRBV28
cdr3_aa: ASCGTGYEQY

j_call: TRBJ2-7
v_call: TRBV29-1
cdr3_aa: SVIMLGVEQY

j_call: TRBJ2-1
v_call: TRBV5-1
cdr3_aa: ASKWLNEQF

j_call: TRBJ2-1
v_call: TRBV5-5
cdr3_aa: ASSTMTGGLYNEQF

j_call: TRBJ1-2
v_call: TRBV19
cdr3_aa: ASSRPGQRIYGYT

j_call: TRBJ2-3
v_call: TRBV30
cdr3_aa: AWSGGGTDTQY

j_call: TRBJ2-7
v_call: TRBV18
cdr3_aa: ASSPPTSGRSPAGYEQY

j_call: TRBJ1-2
v_call: TRBV27
cdr3_aa: ASSLSGTGILGYT

j_call: TRBJ2-1
v_call: TRBV28
cdr3_aa: ASSHSYNEQF

j_call: TRBJ2-1
v_call: TRBV6-1
cdr3_aa: ASSPYGNNEQF

j_call: TRBJ2-1
v_call: TRBV2
cdr3_aa: ASITGLALNEQF

j_call: TRBJ2-3
v_call: TRBV5-1
cdr3_aa: ASSGGIRTDTQY

j_call: TRBJ2-6
v_call: TRBV6-6
cdr3_aa: ASRPRGPGANVLT

j_call: TRBJ2-1
v_call: TRBV11-1
cdr3_aa: ASSLLAGGPNEQF

j_call: TRBJ1-2
v_call: TRBV11-2
cdr3_aa: ASSLVQGDYGYT

j_call: TRBJ1-1
v_call: TRBV9
cdr3_aa: ASSSQTGLNTEAF

j_call: TRBJ2-2
v_call: TRBV7-2
cdr3_aa: ASSIDRGRTGELF

j_call: TRBJ1-2
v_call: TRBV7-2
cdr3_aa: ASSLTARGYT

j_call: TRBJ2-5
v_call: TRBV29-1
cdr3_aa: SVEMDRGRTETQY

j_call: TRBJ1-3
v_call: TRBV2
cdr3_aa: ASRATISGNTIY

j_call: TRBJ1-1
v_call: TRBV2
cdr3_aa: ASSRTGRTEAF

j_call: TRBJ2-3
v_call: TRBV6-4
cdr3_aa: ASSDSTGGPDTQY

j_call: TRBJ2-5
v_call: TRBV27
cdr3_aa: ASSRFTGPGQETQY

j_call: TRBJ2-1
v_call: TRBV2
cdr3_aa: ASRNPPGTDNEQF

j_call: TRBJ1-1
v_call: TRBV15
cdr3_aa: ATSTSDRGVNTEAF

j_call: TRBJ1-5
v_call: TRBV14
cdr3_aa: ASSQDPRQVYSNQPQH

j_call: TRBJ2-7
v_call: TRBV29-1
cdr3_aa: SVASELARPYEQY

j_call: TRBJ2-7
v_call: TRBV10-3
cdr3_aa: AISSPSGTHYYEQY

j_call: TRBJ2-2
v_call: TRBV5-1
cdr3_aa: ASSRDTEAGELF

j_call: TRBJ1-5
v_call: TRBV6-5
cdr3_aa: ASIDTARNYQPQH

j_call: TRBJ1-2
v_call: TRBV12-5
cdr3_aa: ASGGGTGTPYGYT

j_call: TRBJ1-3
v_call: TRBV2
cdr3_aa: ATKSGEASYSGNTIY

j_call: TRBJ2-2
v_call: TRBV14
cdr3_aa: ASSRYGLAGTTGELF

j_call: TRBJ2-1
v_call: TRBV10-1
cdr3_aa: ATAVGAGVAYNEQF

j_call: TRBJ2-1
v_call: TRBV5-6
cdr3_aa: ASSPGTPRDEQF

j_call: TRBJ2-3
v_call: TRBV10-3
cdr3_aa: AAVGRTSGIGPTDTQY

j_call: TRBJ2-6
v_call: TRBV14
cdr3_aa: ASSQDFRTGANVLT

j_call: TRBJ1-2
v_call: TRBV10-3
cdr3_aa: AIKELGGVSGYT

j_call: TRBJ1-5
v_call: TRBV19
cdr3_aa: ASSIEDQPQH

j_call: TRBJ2-7
v_call: TRBV6-6
cdr3_aa: ASSYSASYEQY